This T cell receptor beta chain was profiled in a study of blood T cell repertoires in COVID-19. Turning to the study itself: Sites across the United States, Italy and Spain contributed samples from acute and convalescent COVID-19. T cells, B-cell-depleted T cells, or PBMCs supplied cDNA or gDNA.

TCRdb's table, derived via immunoSEQ multiplex PCR, lists solely in-frame clones and lacks some. Among over 130,000 clones listed, about 86% were seen once. The CDR3 is 14 amino acids. With 5 bases clipped from V and 6 bases from J, the junction kept 5 bases outside the gene matches. Germline V gene lookup returns CDR1 SEHNR and CDR2 FQNEAQ (reference sequence). Sequencing was done on a sample of peripheral blood. This receptor was identified in a man between 65 and 85 years old with acute or convalescent COVID-19. The rearrangement joins TRBV7-9 to TRBJ2-2; 8 bases map to TRBD1. The CDR3 DNA follows: TGTGCCAGCAGCGGACAGGGTCGGTCCGGGGAGCTGTTTTTT. Amino acid sequence: CASSGQGRSGELFF.